This TCR beta chain was sequenced for a study of a mutant IDH1 vaccine in newly diagnosed glioma. About the study: The vaccination schedule gave patients eight doses in weeks 1, 3, 5, 7, 11, 15, 19 and 23.

Time point meaning: week 23, last vaccination. The study gave 300 ug of mutant IDH1 20-mer peptide per vaccine dose, with topical imiquimod. About this clone: Its specificity is unknown.

Study observations and caveats: No link was apparently found between pseudoprogression and changes in top peripheral T cell clonotypes.

This table comes from immunoSEQ multiplex PCR, and its TCRdb copy is limited to in-frame clones, with some not included. The sample yields some 40,000 clones, around 81% seen once. Germline-derived CDR1 and CDR2 are SGHTA and FQGNSA. This CDR3 is 14 amino acids long. Trimming pared 7 bases from V and 0 bases from J, leaving 11 bases between. The sequences come from PBMCs, collected from a glioma patient whose treatment included an IDH1 peptide vaccine. The gene calls are TRBV7-2 and TRBJ2-3; D may match TRBD1 or TRBD2 (6 bases each). The sequence derives from a man aged 35 to 55 with glioma. The CDR3 is CASTQGTSTDTQYF. The CDR3, as DNA: TGTGCCAGCACCCAGGGGACTAGCACAGATACGCAGTATTTT.